This T cell receptor (beta chain) was sequenced for a study of graft-versus-host responses after intestinal transplantation. Study-level background: Once they had received anti-thymocyte globulin induction, all recipients took tacrolimus and steroids for two to three years.

Produced via immunoSEQ multiplex PCR; TCRdb's table is partial and in-frame only. The sample has about 14,000 clones, roughly three fifths seen once. The study's findings and limits: In recipient marrow, GvH clones were found, and some appeared first in ileum or blood. Across patients carrying graft-donor T cell macrochimerism, allografts held high graft-versus-host to host-versus-graft clonal ratios.

Only a few counts were recorded for this clone. Its matching antigen is unknown. Lymphocytes from graft epithelium and lamina propria were isolated. This TCR was sampled from a human patient who received an intestinal transplant, so some T cells may come from the graft donor. Sequencing was performed on ileum tissue, taken 524 days after transplant.

CDR3 sequence: CASSLVGTSGDNEQFF. CDR3 nucleotide sequence: TGTGCCAGCAGCTTAGTCGGGACTAGCGGGGACAATGAGCAGTTCTTC. V usage is TRBV7-9 and J usage is TRBJ2-1; TRBD2 matches at 13 bases. Germline V gene data show CDR1 as SEHNR and CDR2 as FQNEAQ (reference sequence). Trimming cost V 1 base and J 5 bases; bases outside gene matches: 2. The CDR3 runs 16 residues. The full variable domain, its missing parts supplied by reference TRBV7-9 and TRBJ2-1, is DTGVSQNPRHKITKRGQNVTFRCDPISEHNRLYWYRQTLGQGPEFLTYFQNEAQLEKSRLLSDRFSAERPKGSFSTLEIQRTEQGDSAMYLCASSLVGTSGDNEQFFGPGTRLTVL.